The 29 T cell receptor beta chains below all came from one sample that was sequenced in a study of shared clonotypes between healthy human individuals. Produced via immunoSEQ multiplex PCR; TCRdb's table is partial and in-frame only. The sample records over a million clones, about four fifths being singletons. The sample consisted of memory CD4+ T cells from PBMCs. Subset specified: CD45RA-negative fraction. All receptors come from a man in his late teens or twenties in good health. Some clones in this sample may be carry-over from other donors' samples.

The chain employs TRBV10-3 and TRBJ2-1, with TRBD1 identical over 10 bases. The trim removed 4 bases at V and 10 bases at J, leaving 10 bases unmatched. This CDR3 has 15 residues. CDR1 ENHRY and CDR2 SYGVKD come from the germline V gene. The CDR3 protein is CAISAADRGLREQFF. The CDR3 DNA reads as TGTGCCATCAGTGCGGCCGACAGGGGGCTAAGGGAGCAGTTCTTC.

Regarding this clone: A read error may be the cause here, since a much bigger clone is one base away. The chain is built from TRBV27 and TRBJ2-1; D gene unclear. The CDR3 loop spans 11 amino acids. Per the germline V gene, CDR1 is MNHEY and CDR2 is SMNVEV (reference sequence). The CDR3 nucleotides are TGTGCCAGCAGTTTCTTCAATGAGCAGCTCTTC. Residues: CASSFFNEQLF.

The chain couples TRBV19 to TRBJ2-5; 7 positions match TRBD2. Germline V gene data show CDR1 as LNHDA and CDR2 as SQIVND (reference sequence). V shed 4 bases and J 3 bases; nucleotides not matched to a gene: 8. The length of the CDR3 is 15 residues. The CDR3 sequence: CASSSPLREKETQYF. The CDR3 region has the DNA TGTGCCAGTAGTAGCCCCTTGCGGGAGAAAGAGACCCAGTACTTC.

The gene calls are TRBV2 and TRBJ1-3, with D unresolved. This CDR3 has 14 residues. Trimming shortened V by 4 bases and J by 0 bases, and 7 bases separated the two germline ends. Germline CDR1 SNHLY, CDR2 FYNNEI. This chain's CDR3 is CASSAVLSGNTIYF. In nucleotides, the CDR3 is TGTGCCAGCAGTGCGGTCCTCTCTGGAAACACCATATATTTT.

The chain employs TRBV12-5 and TRBJ2-5; maybe TRBD1 (5 bases). Germline CDR1 is LGHNT and CDR2 is FRNRAP. The CDR3 is made up of 13 amino acids. Trimming left V 6 bases short and J 5 bases short, with 13 bases between. CDR3: CASGNAGWETQYF. CDR3 nucleotide sequence: TGTGCTAGTGGCAACGCAGGGTGGGAGACCCAGTACTTC.

In the case of this clone: The same CDR3 is also encoded by other DNA sequences in this sample. V gene TRBV9 combines with J gene TRBJ2-5, with 9 nucleotides matching TRBD1. Germline CDR1 is SGDLS and CDR2 is YYNGEE. V shed 0 bases, J shed 4 bases, and the junction held 4 bases outside the gene matches. The CDR3 length is 15 residues. The CDR3 protein is CASSVAPTGGETQYF. The CDR3 region has the DNA TGTGCCAGCAGCGTAGCTCCGACAGGGGGAGAGACCCAGTACTTC.

This clone was counted between two and nine times. DNA for the CDR3: TGTGCCAGCAGTCCCCGGACAGGGTTGGGCTACACCTTC. Translating it yields CASSPRTGLGYTF. The rearrangement uses TRBV6-5 and TRBJ1-2, with 8 nucleotides matching TRBD1. Trimming cost V 5 bases and J 8 bases; bases outside gene matches: 7. Per the germline V gene, CDR1 is MNHEY and CDR2 is SVGAGI. CDR3 size: 13 residues.

This clone came up a few times. This rearrangement joins TRBV7-2 to TRBJ2-1, with D hard to call. Between the trimmed V and J ends, which lost 3 bases and 0 bases, there was a span of 9 bases. This CDR3 comprises 15 residues. The germline V gene encodes CDR1 SGHTA and CDR2 FQGNSA. The CDR3 loop is CASSFRPSSYNEQFF. CDR3 bases: TGTGCCAGCAGCTTCCGTCCAAGCTCCTACAATGAGCAGTTCTTC.

The V gene is TRBV19, the J gene TRBJ2-7; 7 bases are a match to TRBD1. This CDR3 spans 14 amino acids. Germline V gene sequence: CDR1 LNHDA, CDR2 SQIVND (reference sequence). V lost 8 bases, J lost 2 bases, and 9 bases stayed unmatched. The CDR3 DNA is TGTGCCAGTCCCGGACAGGAACAAACCTACGAGCAGTACTTC. It translates to CASPGQEQTYEQYF.

V usage is TRBV25-1 and J usage is TRBJ1-1; D not certain. Germline CDR1 is MGHDK and CDR2 is SYGVNS. Trimming left V 1 base short and J 6 bases short, with 15 bases between. CDR3 length: 15 amino acids. In DNA, the CDR3 is TGTGCCAGCAGTGAATTTGCCGGTCAACGCGCTGAAGCTTTCTTT. Its translation is CASSEFAGQRAEAFF.

The table lists this clone with a few counts. This chain links TRBV6-5 with TRBJ2-7; D tentatively fits TRBD1 or TRBD2 (5 bases each). The CDR3 length is 14 residues. The V gene's germline CDR1 is MNHEY and CDR2 SVGAGI. Trimming removed 6 bases from V and 4 bases from J, with 16 bases in between. The chain's CDR3 is CASRAPGTQYEQYF. The DNA of the CDR3 is TGTGCCAGCAGGGCGCCGGGGACCCAATACGAGCAGTACTTC.

The chain is built from TRBV7-9 and TRBJ2-2; no clear D gene. Germline-derived CDR1 and CDR2 are SEHNR and FQNEAQ (reference sequence). The CDR3 spans 14 residues. The V gene lost 2 bases and the J gene lost 6 bases, with 10 bases spanning the gap. CDR3 nucleotide sequence: TGTGCCAGCAGCTTACAGAGCGCTGCCGGGGAGCTGTTTTTT. Protein product: CASSLQSAAGELFF.

This chain links TRBV2 with TRBJ2-7, with D perhaps assigned TRBD1 or TRBD2 (5 bases each). Per the germline V gene, CDR1 is SNHLY and CDR2 is FYNNEI. V was shortened by 10 bases and J by 5 bases, with 21 bases between the two germline ends. This CDR3 is built from 14 residues. CDR3 amino acids: CATRWVGVEDEQYF. In DNA, the CDR3 is TGTGCCACCCGGTGGGTGGGGGTAGAGGACGAGCAGTACTTC.

The chain is built from TRBV7-2 and TRBJ1-2; D is undetermined. The germline V and J ends were trimmed by 5 bases and 5 bases, with 6 bases remaining between them. This CDR3 is 11 amino acids long. The germline V gene has CDR1 SGHTA and CDR2 FQGNSA. For the CDR3, the DNA is TGTGCCAGCAGCGATTTTTATGGCTACACCTTC. Its protein is CASSDFYGYTF.

V and J are TRBV19 and TRBJ1-1; no clear D. Trimming shortened V by 5 bases and J by 2 bases, and 15 bases separated the two germline ends. Germline CDR1 and CDR2: LNHDA and SQIVND (reference sequence). CDR3 size: 15 residues. CDR3 nucleotides: TGTGCCAGTAGTGCGACGATCTCATCTAACACTGAAGCTTTCTTT. This gives the protein CASSATISSNTEAFF.

This clone was recorded a few times. Additional DNA sequences in this sample encode the identical CDR3. This chain joins TRBV20-1 and TRBJ2-5, with D uncertain. The V gene's germline CDR1 is DFQATT and CDR2 SNEGSKA (reference sequence). This CDR3 is 10 amino acids long. V was cut by 3 bases and J by 4 bases, with 3 bases left in between. The CDR3 protein is CSASIETQYF. CDR3 sequence (DNA): TGCAGTGCTAGTATAGAGACCCAGTACTTC.

The chain has TRBV2 and TRBJ2-3; TRBD1 matches at 7 bases. With V trimmed by 5 bases and J by 2 bases, 7 bases remained unmatched. The CDR3 extends over 15 amino acids. Germline V CDR1 and CDR2: SNHLY, FYNNEI. The CDR3 region is CASSSTRGPTDTQYF. CDR3 coding DNA: TGTGCCAGCAGTAGTACTAGGGGGCCCACAGATACGCAGTATTTT. Supplemented by reference TRBV2 and TRBJ2-3, the full variable domain reads EPEVTQTPSHQVTQMGQEVILRCVPISNHLYFYWYRQILGQKVEFLVSFYNNEISEKSEIFDDQFSVERPDGSNFTLKIRSTKLEDSAMYFCASSSTRGPTDTQYFGPGTRLTVL.

The chain's CDR3 is CSPPSPGTKKLNTEAFF. The CDR3 region has the DNA TGCAGCCCGCCCAGCCCGGGGACCAAGAAACTGAACACTGAAGCTTTCTTT. The V call is TRBV29-1, the J call TRBJ1-1; weak D call: TRBD1 (5 bases). CDR1 is SQVTM, CDR2 ANQGSEA, per germline. This CDR3 has 17 residues. V lost 8 bases, J lost 0 bases, and 25 bases lay in between.

The CDR3 reads CASSQSGASSYNEQFF. CDR3 in DNA: TGTGCCAGCAGCCAATCCGGGGCAAGCTCCTACAATGAGCAGTTCTTC. V and J are TRBV4-2 and TRBJ2-1; tentatively, D is TRBD1 or TRBD2 (5 bases each). CDR3 length: 16 amino acids. CDR1 is LGHNA, CDR2 YNFKEQ, per germline. Deletions cut 2 bases from V and 0 bases from J, with 11 bases between.

The CDR3 loop reads CASSIEARSYAFF. The DNA of the CDR3 is TGTGCCAGTAGTATAGAGGCGCGGTCTTACGCTTTCTTT. This sequence joins TRBV19 and TRBJ1-1; D gene unclear. The CDR3 loop spans 13 amino acids. CDR1 LNHDA and CDR2 SQIVND come from the germline V gene (reference sequence). Trimming took off 0 bases at V and 11 bases at J, with 13 bases between the two ends.

A single count supports this clone. The chain recombines TRBV5-4 with TRBJ2-5; the match to TRBD2 covers 14 bases. The J segment lost 2 bases and the V segment lost 0 bases, leaving 3 bases of the junction unmatched. CDR3 length: 17 residues. The germline gives CDR1 SGHNT, CDR2 YYREEE (reference sequence). In DNA form, the CDR3 reads TGTGCCAGCAGCTTGGGACTAGCGGGAGGGAATCAAGAGACCCAGTACTTC. Translating it yields CASSLGLAGGNQETQYF.

The chain recombines TRBV7-3 with TRBJ2-5, with 9 bases lining up with TRBD1. The V and J ends lost 5 bases and 4 bases, in that order; junction bases with no gene match: 11. The CDR3 sequence is 16 residues long. Germline-derived CDR1 and CDR2 are SGHTA and FQGTGA. CDR3 bases: TGTGCCAGCAGCCCCGCTGGACAGGGGTCGGGAGAGACCCAGTACTTC. Translating it yields CASSPAGQGSGETQYF.

This clone was observed a handful of times. The V gene is TRBV6-1, the J gene TRBJ1-6; the D is unclear. Germline values: CDR1 MNHNS, CDR2 SASEGT. The CDR3 contains 14 residues. The V gene lost 0 bases and the J gene lost 8 bases, with 8 bases spanning the gap. The CDR3 sequence is CASSEAIGHSPLHF. CDR3 nucleotide sequence: TGTGCCAGCAGTGAAGCCATAGGACATTCACCCCTCCACTTT.

This chain connects TRBV28 to TRBJ2-7, with TRBD2 as a possible D gene (6 bases). Germline lookup yields CDR1 MDHEN and CDR2 SYDVKM. Trimming took off 5 bases at V and 4 bases at J, with 12 bases between the two ends. The CDR3 has 13 amino acids. The CDR3 loop reads CASSRGSPYEQYF. For the CDR3, the DNA is TGTGCCAGCAGTCGGGGGAGTCCTTACGAGCAGTACTTC.

V gene TRBV7-9 combines with J gene TRBJ1-1, with D hard to call. In germline, CDR1 is SEHNR, CDR2 FQNEAQ (reference sequence). This CDR3 contains 13 residues. V lost 5 bases to trimming and J lost 1 base, with 8 bases between them. CDR3 in DNA: TGTGCCAGCAGCGTCTACAGGAACACTGAAGCTTTCTTT. Translated, it gives CASSVYRNTEAFF.

About this clone itself: Other DNA sequences within the sample encode an identical CDR3. V usage is TRBV5-1 and J usage is TRBJ2-2, with D tentatively TRBD1 (5 bases). The CDR3 length is 14 residues. CDR1 SGHRS and CDR2 YFSETQ come from the germline V gene. Trimming removed 3 bases from V and 0 bases from J, with 6 bases in between. The CDR3 loop is CASSSTANTGELFF. DNA for the CDR3: TGCGCCAGCAGCTCGACAGCGAACACCGGGGAGCTGTTTTTT.

The rearrangement links TRBV5-4 to TRBJ2-1, with D possibly matching TRBD1 (6 bases). Between the trimmed V and J ends, which lost 3 bases and 4 bases, there was a span of 11 bases. This CDR3 comprises 14 residues. In germline, CDR1 is SGHNT, CDR2 YYREEE (reference sequence). The CDR3: CASSYRTEYNEQFF. The CDR3 DNA follows: TGTGCCAGCAGCTATCGGACAGAATACAATGAGCAGTTCTTC.

V and J are TRBV11-3 and TRBJ2-7; D may be TRBD1 or TRBD2 (6 bases each). The germline gives CDR1 SGHNT, CDR2 YENEEA. The CDR3 is 15 residues long. Trimming shortened V by 5 bases and J by 5 bases, and 19 bases separated the two germline ends. The CDR3 DNA reads TGTGCCAGCAGCGCCGGGGGCGCCCGTAACAACGAGCAGTACTTC. Protein: CASSAGGARNNEQYF.

The J gene is TRBJ2-7, the V gene TRBV7-2; D unclear. The CDR3 length is 14 residues. V shed 3 bases and J shed 3 bases, with 12 bases lying between them. Per the germline V gene, CDR1 is SGHTA and CDR2 is FQGNSA. In DNA, the CDR3 is TGTGCCAGCAGCTTTTTGGTAGGTTTCTACGAGCAGTACTTC. Protein sequence: CASSFLVGFYEQYF. Using reference TRBV7-2 and TRBJ2-7 for the parts outside the CDR3, the full variable domain is GAGVSQSPSNKVTEKGKDVELRCDPISGHTALYWYRQSLGQGLEFLIYFQGNSAPDKSGLPSDRFSAERTGGSVSTLTIQRTQQEDSAVYLCASSFLVGFYEQYFGPGTRLTVT.